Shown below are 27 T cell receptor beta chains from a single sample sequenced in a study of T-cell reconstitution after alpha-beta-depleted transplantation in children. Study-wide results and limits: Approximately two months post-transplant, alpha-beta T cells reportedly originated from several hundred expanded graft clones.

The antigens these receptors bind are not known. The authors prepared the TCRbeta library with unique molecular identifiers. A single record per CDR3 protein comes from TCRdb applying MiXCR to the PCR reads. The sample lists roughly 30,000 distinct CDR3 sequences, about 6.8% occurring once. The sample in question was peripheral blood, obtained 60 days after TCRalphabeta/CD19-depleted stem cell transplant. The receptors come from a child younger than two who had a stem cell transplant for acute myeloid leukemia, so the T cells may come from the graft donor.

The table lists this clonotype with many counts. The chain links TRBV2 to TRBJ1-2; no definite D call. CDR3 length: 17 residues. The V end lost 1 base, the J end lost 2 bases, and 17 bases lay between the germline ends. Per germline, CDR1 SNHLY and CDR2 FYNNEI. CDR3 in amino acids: CASSEDGILGRNYGYTF. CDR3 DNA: TGTGCCAGCAGTGAAGATGGTATTCTCGGCAGGAACTATGGCTACACCTTC.

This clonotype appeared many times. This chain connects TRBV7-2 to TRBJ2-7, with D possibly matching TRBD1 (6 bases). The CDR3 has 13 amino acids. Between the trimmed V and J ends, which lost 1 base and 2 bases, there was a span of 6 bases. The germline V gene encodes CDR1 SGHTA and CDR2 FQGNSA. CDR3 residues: CASSLDRAYEQYF. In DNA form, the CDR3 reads TGTGCCAGCAGCTTAGACAGGGCCTACGAGCAGTACTTC.

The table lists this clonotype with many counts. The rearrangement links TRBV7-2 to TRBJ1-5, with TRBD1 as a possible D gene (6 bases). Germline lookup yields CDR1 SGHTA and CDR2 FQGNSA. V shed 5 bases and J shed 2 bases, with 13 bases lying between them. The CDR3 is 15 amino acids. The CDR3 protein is CASSLTGRGNQPQHF. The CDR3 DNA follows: TGTGCCAGCAGCCTTACAGGGCGAGGCAATCAGCCCCAGCATTTT.

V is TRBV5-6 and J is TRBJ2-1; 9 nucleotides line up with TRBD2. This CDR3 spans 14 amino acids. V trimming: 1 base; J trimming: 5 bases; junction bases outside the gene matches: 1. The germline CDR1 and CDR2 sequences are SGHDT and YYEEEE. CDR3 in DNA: TGTGCCAGCAGCTTGCCTAGCGGGGACAATGAGCAGTTCTTC. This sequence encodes CASSLPSGDNEQFF.

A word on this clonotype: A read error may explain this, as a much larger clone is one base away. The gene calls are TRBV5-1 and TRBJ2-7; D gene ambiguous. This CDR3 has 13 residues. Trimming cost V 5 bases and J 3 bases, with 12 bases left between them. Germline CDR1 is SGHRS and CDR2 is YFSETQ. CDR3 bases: TGCGCCAGCAGGTTGTACAGCTACTACGAGCAGTACTTC. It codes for CASRLYSYYEQYF.

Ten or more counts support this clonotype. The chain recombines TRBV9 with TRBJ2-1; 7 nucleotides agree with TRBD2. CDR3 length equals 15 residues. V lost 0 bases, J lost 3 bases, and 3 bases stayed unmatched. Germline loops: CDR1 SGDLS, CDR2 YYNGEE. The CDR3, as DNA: TGTGCCAGCAGCGTAGCAAGCGGGGTCTACAATGAGCAGTTCTTC. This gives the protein CASSVASGVYNEQFF.

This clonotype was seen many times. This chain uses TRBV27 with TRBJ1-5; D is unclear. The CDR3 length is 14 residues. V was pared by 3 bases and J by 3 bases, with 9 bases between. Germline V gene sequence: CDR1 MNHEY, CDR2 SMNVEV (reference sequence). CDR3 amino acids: CASSFGRVNQPQHF. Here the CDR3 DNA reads TGTGCCAGCAGTTTCGGACGGGTCAATCAGCCCCAGCATTTT.

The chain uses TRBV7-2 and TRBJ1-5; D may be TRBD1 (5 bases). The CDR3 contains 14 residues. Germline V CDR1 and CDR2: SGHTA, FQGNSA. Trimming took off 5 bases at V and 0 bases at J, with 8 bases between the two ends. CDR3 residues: CASSRDGSNQPQHF. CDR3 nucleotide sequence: TGTGCCAGCAGCCGGGACGGTAGCAATCAGCCCCAGCATTTT.

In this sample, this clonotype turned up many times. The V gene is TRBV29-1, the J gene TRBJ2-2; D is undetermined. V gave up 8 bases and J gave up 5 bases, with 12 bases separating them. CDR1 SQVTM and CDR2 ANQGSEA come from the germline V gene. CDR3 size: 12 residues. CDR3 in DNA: TGCAGCTTGTGGCTGGGGACCGGGGAGCTGTTTTTT. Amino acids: CSLWLGTGELFF.

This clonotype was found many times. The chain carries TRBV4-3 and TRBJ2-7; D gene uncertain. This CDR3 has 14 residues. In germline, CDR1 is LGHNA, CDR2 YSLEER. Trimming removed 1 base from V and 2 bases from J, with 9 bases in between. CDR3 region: CASSQGVSTYEQYF. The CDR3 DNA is TGCGCCAGCAGCCAAGGGGTGTCCACCTACGAGCAGTACTTC.

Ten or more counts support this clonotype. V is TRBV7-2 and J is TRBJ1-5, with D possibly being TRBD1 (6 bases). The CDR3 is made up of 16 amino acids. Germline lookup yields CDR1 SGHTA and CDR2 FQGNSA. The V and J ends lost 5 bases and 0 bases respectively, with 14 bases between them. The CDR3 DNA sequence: TGTGCCAGCAGCCTAGAAGGGGGTTATAGCAATCAGCCCCAGCATTTT. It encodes CASSLEGGYSNQPQHF.

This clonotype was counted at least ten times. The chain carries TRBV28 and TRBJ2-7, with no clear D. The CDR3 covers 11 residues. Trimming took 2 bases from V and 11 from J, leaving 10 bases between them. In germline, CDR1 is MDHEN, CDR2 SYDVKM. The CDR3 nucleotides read TGTGCCAGCAGTTTACTAGGGTTTGAGTACTTC. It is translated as CASSLLGFEYF. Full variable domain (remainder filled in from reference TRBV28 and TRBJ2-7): DVKVTQSSRYLVKRTGEKVFLECVQDMDHENMFWYRQDPGLGLRLIYFSYDVKMKEKGDIPEGYSVSREKKERFSLILESASTNQTSMYLCASSLLGFEYFGPGTRLTVT.

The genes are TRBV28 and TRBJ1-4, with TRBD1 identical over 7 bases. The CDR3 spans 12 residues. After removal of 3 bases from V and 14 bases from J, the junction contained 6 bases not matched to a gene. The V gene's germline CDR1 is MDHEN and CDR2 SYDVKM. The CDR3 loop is CASSLATGTLFF. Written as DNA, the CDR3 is TGTGCCAGCAGTTTGGCGACAGGGACCCTGTTTTTT.

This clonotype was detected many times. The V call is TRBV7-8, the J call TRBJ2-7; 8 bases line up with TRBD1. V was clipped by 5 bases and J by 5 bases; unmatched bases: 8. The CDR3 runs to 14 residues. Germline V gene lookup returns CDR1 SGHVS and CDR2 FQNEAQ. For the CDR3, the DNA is TGTGCCAGCAGCAACCGACAGGGGATGCACGAGCAGTACTTC. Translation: CASSNRQGMHEQYF.

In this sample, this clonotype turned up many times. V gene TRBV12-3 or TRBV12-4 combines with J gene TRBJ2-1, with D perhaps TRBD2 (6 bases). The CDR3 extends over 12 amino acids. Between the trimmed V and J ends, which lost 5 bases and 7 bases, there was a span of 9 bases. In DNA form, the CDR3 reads TGTGCCAGCAGTATGAGCGGGAATGAGCAGTTCTTC. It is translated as CASSMSGNEQFF.

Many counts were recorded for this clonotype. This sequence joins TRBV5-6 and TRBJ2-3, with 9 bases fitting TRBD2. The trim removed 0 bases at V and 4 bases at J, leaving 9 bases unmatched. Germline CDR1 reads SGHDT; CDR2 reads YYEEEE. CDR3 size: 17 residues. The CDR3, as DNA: TGTGCCAGCAGCTTGGTTCTAGCGGGAAGGGGGGCAGATACGCAGTATTTT. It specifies CASSLVLAGRGADTQYF.

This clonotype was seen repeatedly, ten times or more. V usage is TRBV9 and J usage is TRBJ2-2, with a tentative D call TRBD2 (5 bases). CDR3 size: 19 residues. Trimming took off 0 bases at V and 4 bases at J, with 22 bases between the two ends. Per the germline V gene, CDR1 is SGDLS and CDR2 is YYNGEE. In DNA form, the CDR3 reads TGTGCCAGCAGCGTAGGGCCTCCGGGAAACCCAGTTAGCACCGGGGAGCTGTTTTTT. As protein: CASSVGPPGNPVSTGELFF.

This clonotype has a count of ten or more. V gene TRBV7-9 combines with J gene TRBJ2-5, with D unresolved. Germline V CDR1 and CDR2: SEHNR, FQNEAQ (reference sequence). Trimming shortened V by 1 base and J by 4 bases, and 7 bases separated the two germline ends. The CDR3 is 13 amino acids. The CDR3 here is CASSLEGRETQYF. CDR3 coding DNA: TGTGCCAGCAGCTTAGAGGGAAGAGAGACCCAGTACTTC.

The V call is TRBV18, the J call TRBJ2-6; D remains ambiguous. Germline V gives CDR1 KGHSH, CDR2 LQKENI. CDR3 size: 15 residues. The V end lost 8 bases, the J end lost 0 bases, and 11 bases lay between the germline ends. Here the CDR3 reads CASPGTASGANVLTF. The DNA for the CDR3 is TGTGCCAGCCCAGGCACGGCCTCTGGGGCCAACGTCCTGACTTTC.

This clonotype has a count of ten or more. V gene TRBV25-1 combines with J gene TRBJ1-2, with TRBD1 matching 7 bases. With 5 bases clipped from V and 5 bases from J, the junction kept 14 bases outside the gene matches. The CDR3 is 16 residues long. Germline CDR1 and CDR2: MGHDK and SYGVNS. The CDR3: CASSSPRQGGEYGYTF. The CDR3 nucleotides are TGTGCCAGCAGTTCACCACGACAGGGTGGGGAATATGGCTACACCTTC.

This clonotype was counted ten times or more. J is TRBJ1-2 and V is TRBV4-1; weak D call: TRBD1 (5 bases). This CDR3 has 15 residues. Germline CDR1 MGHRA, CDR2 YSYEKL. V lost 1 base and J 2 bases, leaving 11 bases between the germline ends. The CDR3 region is CASSQVPGGNYGYTF. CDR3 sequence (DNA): TGCGCCAGCAGCCAAGTACCCGGGGGGAACTATGGCTACACCTTC.

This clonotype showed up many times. The CDR3 nucleotides read TGTGCCAGCAGCCCCCTTGGCAGGGCTGGAAACACCATATATTTT. It yields the protein CASSPLGRAGNTIYF. The chain is built from TRBV3-1 and TRBJ1-3, with D perhaps TRBD1 (5 bases). The CDR3 contains 15 residues. V dropped 4 bases and J dropped 2 bases, with 12 bases sitting between them. The germline CDR1 and CDR2 sequences are LGHDT and YNNKEL (reference sequence).

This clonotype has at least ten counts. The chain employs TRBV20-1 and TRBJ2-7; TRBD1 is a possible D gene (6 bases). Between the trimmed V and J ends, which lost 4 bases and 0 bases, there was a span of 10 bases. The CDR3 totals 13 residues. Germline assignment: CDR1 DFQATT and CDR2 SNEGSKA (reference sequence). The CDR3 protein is CSAIDRSSYEQYF. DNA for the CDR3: TGCAGTGCTATCGACAGGAGCTCCTACGAGCAGTACTTC.

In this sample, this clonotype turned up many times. CDR3 residues: CASSRAGEQFF. The CDR3 region has the DNA TGTGCCAGTAGTAGGGCTGGTGAGCAGTTCTTC. The gene calls are TRBV19 and TRBJ2-1; D is undetermined. The CDR3 has 11 residues. The germline V and J ends were trimmed by 4 bases and 9 bases, with 7 bases remaining between them. Looked up from germline, CDR1 is LNHDA and CDR2 is SQIVND (reference sequence). Variable domain in full (rest from reference TRBV19 and TRBJ2-1): DGGITQSPKYLFRKEGQNVTLSCEQNLNHDAMYWYRQDPGQGLRLIYYSQIVNDFQKGDIAEGYSVSREKKESFPLTVTSAQKNPTAFYLCASSRAGEQFFGPGTRLTVL.

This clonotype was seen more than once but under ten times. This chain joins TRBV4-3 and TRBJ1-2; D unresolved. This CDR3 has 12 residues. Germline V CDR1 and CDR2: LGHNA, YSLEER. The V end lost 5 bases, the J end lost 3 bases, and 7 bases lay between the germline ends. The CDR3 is CASSETHYGYTF. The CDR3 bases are TGCGCCAGCAGCGAGACCCACTATGGCTACACCTTC.

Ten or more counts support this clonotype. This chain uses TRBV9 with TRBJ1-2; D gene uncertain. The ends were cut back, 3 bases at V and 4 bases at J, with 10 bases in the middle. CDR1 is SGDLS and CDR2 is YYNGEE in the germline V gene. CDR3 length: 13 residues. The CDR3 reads CASSGADSYGYTF. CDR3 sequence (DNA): TGTGCCAGCAGCGGCGCAGATTCCTATGGCTACACCTTC.

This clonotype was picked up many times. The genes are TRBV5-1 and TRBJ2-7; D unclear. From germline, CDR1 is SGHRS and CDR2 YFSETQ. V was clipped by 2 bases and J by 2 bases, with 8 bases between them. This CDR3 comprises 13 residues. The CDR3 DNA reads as TGCGCCAGCAGCTTTGGACCCCCCTACGAGCAGTACTTC. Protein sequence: CASSFGPPYEQYF.